Here is one T cell receptor (beta chain) with its context. Its antigen is not known. The data were obtained in a study of response to subunit inactivated influenza vaccine. Points from the study as a whole: Authors suggested few new T cells are recruited by each seasonal influenza vaccination.

This CDR3 comprises 14 residues. Germline V lookup: CDR1 SGHRS, CDR2 YFSETQ. Trimming removed 4 bases at V and 2 bases at J, with 11 bases between. TCRdb re-called the RT-PCR reads with MiXCR, one entry per CDR3 protein. The sample includes more than 700,000 distinct CDR3 sequences, 20% to 25% of them seen just once. The source material was PBMCs from blood, sampled 5 days after vaccination. The chain couples TRBV5-1 to TRBJ2-3; TRBD1 is a possible D gene (5 bases). The clonotype originates from a man aged 45-60 years who received an inactivated influenza vaccine. The CDR3 bases are TGCGCCAGCAGCCTCAGGGCGGTCACAGATACGCAGTATTTT. The encoded protein is CASSLRAVTDTQYF.